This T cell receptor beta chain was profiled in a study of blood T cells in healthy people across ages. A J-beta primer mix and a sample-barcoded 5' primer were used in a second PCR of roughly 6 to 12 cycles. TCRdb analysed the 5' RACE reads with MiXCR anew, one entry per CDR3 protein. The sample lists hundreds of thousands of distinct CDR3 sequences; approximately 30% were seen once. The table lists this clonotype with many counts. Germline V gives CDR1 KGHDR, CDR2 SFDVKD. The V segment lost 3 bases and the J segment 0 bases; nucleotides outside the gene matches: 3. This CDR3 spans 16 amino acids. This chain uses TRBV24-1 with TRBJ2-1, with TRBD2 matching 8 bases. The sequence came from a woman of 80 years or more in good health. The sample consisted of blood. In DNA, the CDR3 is TGTGCCACCAGTGATGGCGGGACTAGCTCCTACAATGAGCAGTTCTTC. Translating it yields CATSDGGTSSYNEQFF.